Below, 14 T cell receptor beta chains from the same sample are listed, as sequenced in a study of blood T cell repertoires in COVID-19. Profiling relied on immunoSEQ multiplex PCR, and the TCRdb table lists in-frame clones only, not all of them. The sample has around 23,000 clones, 70% to 90% seen once. The material sequenced was peripheral blood. The receptors were gathered from a human donor with acute or convalescent COVID-19. The donor label of this sample is uncertain.

The V call is TRBV29-1, the J call TRBJ2-1; 10 nucleotides align to TRBD2. The germline gives CDR1 SQVTM, CDR2 ANQGSEA. V shed 4 bases, J shed 9 bases, and the junction held 3 bases outside the gene matches. This CDR3 has 12 amino acids. DNA for the CDR3: TGCAGCGTTGGTAGCGGGGGGAGTGAGCAGTTCTTC. Translation gives CSVGSGGSEQFF.

The chain links TRBV5-4 to TRBJ1-1; 7 nucleotides agree with TRBD1. Germline-derived CDR1 and CDR2 are SGHNT and YYREEE (reference sequence). V was clipped by 3 bases and J by 4 bases; unmatched bases: 3. The length of the CDR3 is 13 residues. Here the CDR3 DNA reads TGTGCCAGCAGCTCACAGGGGATCACTGAAGCTTTCTTT. Translating it yields CASSSQGITEAFF.

The rearrangement joins TRBV9 to TRBJ1-3, with 9 bases matching TRBD1. V dropped 3 bases and J dropped 8; count of bases not matched to a gene: 9. The CDR3 contains 15 residues. Germline V gene sequence: CDR1 SGDLS, CDR2 YYNGEE. CDR3 in amino acids: CASSEGGQGLDTIYF. The CDR3 bases are TGTGCCAGCAGCGAGGGGGGACAGGGCTTGGACACCATATATTTT.

V is TRBV23-1 and J is TRBJ1-2; D remains unclear. TRBV23-1 is classed as an ORF, of uncertain function. This CDR3 is 12 amino acids long. Trimming pared 7 bases from V and 6 bases from J, leaving 12 bases between. The CDR3 reads CASNYGGHGYTF. The CDR3 DNA follows: TGCGCCAGCAATTACGGAGGACATGGCTACACCTTC.

The chain combines TRBV6-2 or TRBV6-3 with TRBJ2-2, with a weak D call TRBD2 (6 bases). This CDR3 spans 14 amino acids. Germline loops: CDR1 MNHEY, CDR2 SVGEGT. With 6 bases removed from V and 1 base from J, the gap between germline ends came to 9 bases. The CDR3 DNA is TGTGCCAGCAGCAGGGACTTGAACACCGGGGAGCTGTTTTTT. As protein: CASSRDLNTGELFF.

This clone was counted between two and nine times. V gene TRBV18 combines with J gene TRBJ1-5; TRBD1 aligns across 10 bases. The CDR3 has 16 amino acids. Trimming cost V 3 bases and J 5 bases; bases outside gene matches: 7. Germline assignment: CDR1 KGHSH and CDR2 LQKENI. DNA for the CDR3: TGTGCCAGCTCACCGGACAGGGGGAGATTCGATCAGCCCCAGCATTTT. Residues: CASSPDRGRFDQPQHF.

The chain recombines TRBV11-3 with TRBJ2-5, with 7 nucleotides matching TRBD2. The V gene end was trimmed by 8 bases and the J gene end by 5 bases; junction bases not matched to a gene: 11. This CDR3 region has 14 residues. The germline CDR1 and CDR2 sequences are SGHNT and YENEEA. The CDR3 here is CASSGGGWRETQYF. The CDR3 DNA reads as TGTGCCAGCTCGGGAGGAGGATGGCGGGAGACCCAGTACTTC.

This chain joins TRBV4-1 and TRBJ1-2; TRBD1 agrees at 7 bases. Trimming cost V 3 bases and J 2 bases; bases outside gene matches: 3. CDR3 size: 14 residues. Germline CDR1 and CDR2: MGHRA and YSYEKL. The CDR3 sequence: CASSQEQGNYGYTF. As DNA, the CDR3 is TGCGCCAGCAGCCAGGAACAGGGGAACTATGGCTACACCTTC.

CDR3 DNA sequence: TGTGCCAGCAAGGAGAACAGGGCTAACACTGAAGCTTTCTTT. Protein sequence: CASKENRANTEAFF. V is TRBV6-5 and J is TRBJ1-1, with D perhaps matching TRBD1 (6 bases). The CDR3 is 14 residues long. V lost 7 bases to trimming and J lost 2 bases, with 14 bases between them. In germline, CDR1 is MNHEY, CDR2 SVGAGI.

The chain recombines TRBV5-1 with TRBJ1-2; D remains unclear. CDR3 length equals 15 residues. The germline CDR1 and CDR2 sequences are SGHRS and YFSETQ. V gave up 0 bases and J gave up 2 bases, with 11 bases separating them. CDR3 residues: CASSLDLGRNYGYTF. The CDR3 coding sequence is TGCGCCAGCAGCTTGGATTTAGGGAGGAACTATGGCTACACCTTC.

This chain connects TRBV19 to TRBJ2-5, with a weak D call TRBD1 (6 bases). V gave up 6 bases and J gave up 5 bases, with 13 bases separating them. The CDR3 has 13 residues. In germline, CDR1 is LNHDA, CDR2 SQIVND (reference sequence). This CDR3 reads CASRIRGRETQYF. Written as DNA, the CDR3 is TGTGCCAGTAGAATCAGGGGACGGGAGACCCAGTACTTC.

DNA of the CDR3: TGTGCCAGCAGCCAAGTGGGGACTAGCGGGGGGCCCCCGGCCGGAGAGACCCAGTACTTC. Amino acid sequence: CASSQVGTSGGPPAGETQYF. The V and J genes are TRBV4-2 and TRBJ2-5; 15 bases match TRBD2. The CDR3 contains 20 residues. The V gene's germline CDR1 is LGHNA and CDR2 YNFKEQ. With V trimmed by 1 base and J by 4 bases, 13 bases remained unmatched.

The V and J genes are TRBV9 and TRBJ1-3; D is unclear. The V and J ends lost 0 bases and 1 base respectively, with 5 bases between them. CDR1 and CDR2 from the germline V gene are SGDLS and YYNGEE. There are 14 residues in the CDR3. This CDR3 is CASSVVASGNTIYF. CDR3 nucleotide sequence: TGTGCCAGCAGCGTAGTAGCGTCTGGAAACACCATATATTTT.

The chain links TRBV2 to TRBJ2-3, with 9 bases aligning to TRBD1. The CDR3 totals 16 residues. Germline V lookup: CDR1 SNHLY, CDR2 FYNNEI. The ends lost 6 bases at V and 7 bases at J; junction bases unmatched: 14. The CDR3 region is CASSDIPGTGKNTQYF. CDR3 bases: TGTGCCAGCAGCGATATACCCGGGACAGGGAAAAATACGCAGTATTTT.